This T cell receptor (beta chain) derives from a study of blood T cell repertoires in COVID-19. Study summary: The United States, Italy and Spain supplied acute and convalescent COVID-19 samples. The analysed material was cDNA or gDNA that came from T cells, B-cell-depleted T cells, or PBMCs.

Germline CDR1 is SGDLS and CDR2 is YYNGEE. The CDR3 extends over 17 amino acids. V dropped 4 bases and J dropped 2 bases, with 21 bases sitting between them. Sequenced by immunoSEQ multiplex PCR; TCRdb stores in-frame clones only, minus some. Of some 100,000 clones in the sample, approximately 88% were seen once. The chain employs TRBV9 and TRBJ1-2, with a tentative D call TRBD1 (5 bases). The clonotype originates from a woman aged 55 to 70 with acute or convalescent COVID-19. The sequenced sample consisted of peripheral blood. In nucleotides, the CDR3 is TGTGCCAGCAGCCCCGCGTTTGGGGGGGAGTCGAACTATGGCTACACCTTC. Protein: CASSPAFGGESNYGYTF.